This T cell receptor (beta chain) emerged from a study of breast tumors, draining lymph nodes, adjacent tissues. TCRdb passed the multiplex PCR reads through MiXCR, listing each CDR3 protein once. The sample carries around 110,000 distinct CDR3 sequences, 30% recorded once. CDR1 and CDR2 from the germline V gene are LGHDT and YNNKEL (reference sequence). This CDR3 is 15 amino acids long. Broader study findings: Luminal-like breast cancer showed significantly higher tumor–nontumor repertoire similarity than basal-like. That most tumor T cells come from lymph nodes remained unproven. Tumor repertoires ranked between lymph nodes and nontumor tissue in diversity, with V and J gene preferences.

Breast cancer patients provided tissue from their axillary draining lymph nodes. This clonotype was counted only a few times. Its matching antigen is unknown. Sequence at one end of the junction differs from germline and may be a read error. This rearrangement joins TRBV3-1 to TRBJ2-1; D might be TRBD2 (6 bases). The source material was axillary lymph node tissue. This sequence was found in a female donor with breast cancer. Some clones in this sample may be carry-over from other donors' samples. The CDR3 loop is CASSRPSDSCNEQFF. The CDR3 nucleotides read TGCGCCAGCAGCCGACCTAGCGACTCCTGCAATGAGCAGTTCTTC.